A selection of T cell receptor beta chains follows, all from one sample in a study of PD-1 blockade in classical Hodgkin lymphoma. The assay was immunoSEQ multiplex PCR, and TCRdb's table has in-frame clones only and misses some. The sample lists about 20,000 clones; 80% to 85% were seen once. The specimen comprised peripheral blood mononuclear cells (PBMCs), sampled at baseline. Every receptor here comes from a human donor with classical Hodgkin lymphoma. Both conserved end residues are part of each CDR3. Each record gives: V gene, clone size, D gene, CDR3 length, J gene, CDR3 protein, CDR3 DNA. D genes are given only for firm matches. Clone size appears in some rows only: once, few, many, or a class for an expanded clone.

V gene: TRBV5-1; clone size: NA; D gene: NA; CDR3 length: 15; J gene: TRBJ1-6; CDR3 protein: CASSLAGAQSSPLHF; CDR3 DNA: TGCGCCAGCAGCTTGGCCGGGGCCCAGAGTTCACCCCTCCACTTT
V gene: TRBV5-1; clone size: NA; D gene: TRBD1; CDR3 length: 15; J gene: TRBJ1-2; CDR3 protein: CASRKTQGQGGGYTF; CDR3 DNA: TGCGCCAGCAGAAAGACACAGGGACAGGGCGGAGGCTACACCTTC
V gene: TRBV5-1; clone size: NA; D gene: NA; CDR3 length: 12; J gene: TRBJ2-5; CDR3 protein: CASGGSRETQYF; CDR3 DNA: TGCGCCAGCGGGGGTTCGAGGGAGACCCAGTACTTC
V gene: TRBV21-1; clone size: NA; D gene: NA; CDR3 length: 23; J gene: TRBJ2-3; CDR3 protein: CASSKRSSGRATSSCYRTDTQYF; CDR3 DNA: TGTGCCAGCAGCAAAAGGTCTAGCGGGAGGGCCACGTCCTCGTGCTACCGCACAGATACGCAGTATTTT
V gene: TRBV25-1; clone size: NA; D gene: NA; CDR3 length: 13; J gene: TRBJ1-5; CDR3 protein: CASSSKEGLPQHF; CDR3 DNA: TGTGCCAGCAGCTCGAAGGAAGGTTTGCCCCAGCATTTT
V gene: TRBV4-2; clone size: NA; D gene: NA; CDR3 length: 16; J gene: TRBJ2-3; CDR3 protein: CASSQEGTRQTDTQYF; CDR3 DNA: TGTGCCAGCAGCCAAGAAGGTACTAGGCAAACAGATACGCAGTATTTT
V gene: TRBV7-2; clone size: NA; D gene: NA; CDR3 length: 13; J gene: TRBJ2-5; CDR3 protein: CASSWNLKETQYF; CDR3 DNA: TGTGCCAGCAGCTGGAACTTAAAAGAGACCCAGTACTTC
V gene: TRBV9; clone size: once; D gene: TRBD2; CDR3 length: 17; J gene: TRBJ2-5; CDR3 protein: CASSVDPIAGQQETQYF; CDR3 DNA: TGTGCCAGCAGCGTAGACCCTATAGCGGGACAACAAGAGACCCAGTACTTC
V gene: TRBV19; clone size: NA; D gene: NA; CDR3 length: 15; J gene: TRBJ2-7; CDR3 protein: CASSIDQGYLYEQYF; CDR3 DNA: TGTGCCAGTAGTATAGATCAGGGTTACCTCTACGAGCAGTACTTC
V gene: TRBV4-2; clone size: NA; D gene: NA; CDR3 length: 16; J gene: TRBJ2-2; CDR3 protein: CASSQDNQGNTGELFF; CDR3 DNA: TGTGCCAGCAGCCAAGATAATCAGGGAAACACCGGGGAGCTGTTTTTT
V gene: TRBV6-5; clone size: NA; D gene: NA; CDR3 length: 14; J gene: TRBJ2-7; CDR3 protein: CASRRGAASYEQYF; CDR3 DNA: TGTGCCAGCCGACGGGGGGCGGCCTCCTACGAGCAGTACTTC
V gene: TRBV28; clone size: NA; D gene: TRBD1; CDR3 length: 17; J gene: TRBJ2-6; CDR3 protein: CASSPLQGAYGANVLTF; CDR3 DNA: TGTGCCAGCAGTCCCCTACAGGGGGCGTACGGGGCCAACGTCCTGACTTTC
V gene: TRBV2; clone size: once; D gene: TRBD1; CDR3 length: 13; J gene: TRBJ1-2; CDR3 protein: CASSEDRAWGYTF; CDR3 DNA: TGTGCCAGCAGCGAAGACAGGGCTTGGGGCTACACCTTC
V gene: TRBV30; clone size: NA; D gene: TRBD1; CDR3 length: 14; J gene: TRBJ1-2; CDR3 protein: CAWRPTGVNYGYTF; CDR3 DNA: TGTGCCTGGAGGCCCACAGGGGTTAACTATGGCTACACCTTC
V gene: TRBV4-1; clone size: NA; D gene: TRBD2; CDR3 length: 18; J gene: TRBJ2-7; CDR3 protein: CASSSGTSGVVKSYEQYF; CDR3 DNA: TGCGCCAGCAGCTCGGGGACTAGCGGGGTGGTAAAATCCTACGAGCAGTACTTC
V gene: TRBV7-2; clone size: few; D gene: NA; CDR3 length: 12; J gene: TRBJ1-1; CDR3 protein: CASSLASWQAFF; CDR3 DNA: TGTGCCAGCAGCTTAGCCTCCTGGCAAGCTTTCTTT
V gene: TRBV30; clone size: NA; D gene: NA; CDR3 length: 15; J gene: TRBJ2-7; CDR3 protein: CAWSVGGAGSYEQYF; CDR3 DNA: TGTGCCTGGAGTGTTGGGGGGGCCGGTTCCTACGAGCAGTACTTC
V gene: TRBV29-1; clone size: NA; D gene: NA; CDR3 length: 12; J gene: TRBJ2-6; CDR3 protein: CSVDAGANVLTF; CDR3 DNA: TGCAGCGTTGATGCTGGGGCCAACGTCCTGACTTTC
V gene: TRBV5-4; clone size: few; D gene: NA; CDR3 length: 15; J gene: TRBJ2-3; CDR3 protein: CASALDIGVLDTQYF; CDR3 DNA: TGTGCCAGCGCGCTGGACATCGGTGTTTTAGATACGCAGTATTTT
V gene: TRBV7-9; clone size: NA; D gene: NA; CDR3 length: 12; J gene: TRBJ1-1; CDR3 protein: CASSRGNTEAFF; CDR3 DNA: TGTGCCAGCAGCCGTGGGAACACTGAAGCTTTCTTT
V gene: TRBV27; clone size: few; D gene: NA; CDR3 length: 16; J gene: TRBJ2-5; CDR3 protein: CASSSLATAPVETQYF; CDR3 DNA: TGTGCCAGCAGTTCCCTCGCGACAGCCCCTGTGGAGACCCAGTACTTC
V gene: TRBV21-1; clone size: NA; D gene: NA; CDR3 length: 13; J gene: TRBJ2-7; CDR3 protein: CASSKRDIREQYF; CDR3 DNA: TGTGCCAGCAGCAAACGGGATATCCGCGAGCAGTACTTC
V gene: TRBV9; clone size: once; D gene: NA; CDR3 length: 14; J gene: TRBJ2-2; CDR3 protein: CASTPISNTGELFF; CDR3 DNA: TGTGCCAGCACCCCTATATCGAACACCGGGGAGCTGTTTTTT
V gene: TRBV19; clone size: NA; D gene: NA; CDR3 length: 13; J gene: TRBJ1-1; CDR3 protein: CASSIGPRTEAFF; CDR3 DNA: TGTGCCAGTAGTATAGGACCGAGAACTGAAGCTTTCTTT
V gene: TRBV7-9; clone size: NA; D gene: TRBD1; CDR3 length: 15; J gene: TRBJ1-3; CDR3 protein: CASTETGTSGNTIYF; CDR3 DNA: TGTGCCAGCACAGAGACAGGGACGTCTGGAAACACCATATATTTT
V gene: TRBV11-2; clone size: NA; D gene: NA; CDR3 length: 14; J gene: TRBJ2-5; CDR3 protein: CASSAATQIETQYF; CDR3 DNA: TGTGCCAGCAGCGCAGCTACCCAGATAGAGACCCAGTACTTC
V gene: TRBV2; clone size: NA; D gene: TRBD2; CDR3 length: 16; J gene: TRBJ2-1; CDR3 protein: CASSERTSLAYNEQFF; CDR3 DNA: TGTGCCAGCAGTGAACGGACTAGCCTAGCGTACAATGAGCAGTTCTTC
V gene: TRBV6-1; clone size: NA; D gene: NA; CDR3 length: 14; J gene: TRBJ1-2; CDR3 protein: CASSESGSVSGYTF; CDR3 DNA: TGTGCCAGCAGTGAATCGGGTTCTGTAAGTGGCTACACCTTC
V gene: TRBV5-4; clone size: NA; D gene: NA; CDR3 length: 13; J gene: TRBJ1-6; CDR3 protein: CASGGLSNSPLHF; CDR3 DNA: TGTGCCAGCGGGGGACTTAGTAATTCACCCCTCCACTTT
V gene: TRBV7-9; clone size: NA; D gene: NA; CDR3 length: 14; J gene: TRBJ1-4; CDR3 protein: CASSPRTVNEKLFF; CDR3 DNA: TGTGCCAGCAGCCCGAGGACAGTTAATGAAAAACTGTTTTTT
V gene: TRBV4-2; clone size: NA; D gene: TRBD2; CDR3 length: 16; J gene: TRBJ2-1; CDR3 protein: CASAASGLAGGNEQFF; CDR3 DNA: TGTGCCAGCGCAGCCTCGGGACTAGCGGGAGGGAATGAGCAGTTCTTC
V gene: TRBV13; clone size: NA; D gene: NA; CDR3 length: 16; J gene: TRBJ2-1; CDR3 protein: CASSLGPYGPHNEQFF; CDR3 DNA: TGTGCCAGCAGCTTAGGCCCCTACGGACCTCACAATGAGCAGTTCTTC
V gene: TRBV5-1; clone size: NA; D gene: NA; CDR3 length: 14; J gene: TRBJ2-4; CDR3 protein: CASSLEGNGNIQYF; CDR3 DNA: TGCGCCAGCAGCTTGGAAGGGAATGGGAACATTCAGTACTTC
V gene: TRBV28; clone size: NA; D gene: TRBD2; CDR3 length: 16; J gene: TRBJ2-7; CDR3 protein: CASSPYGLAGRYEQYF; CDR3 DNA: TGTGCCAGCAGTCCGTACGGACTAGCGGGTAGGTACGAGCAGTACTTC
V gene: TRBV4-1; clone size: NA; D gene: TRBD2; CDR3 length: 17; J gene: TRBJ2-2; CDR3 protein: CASSPQQQRGLTGELFF; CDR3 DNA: TGCGCCAGCAGCCCGCAACAGCAGCGGGGCCTGACCGGGGAGCTGTTTTTT
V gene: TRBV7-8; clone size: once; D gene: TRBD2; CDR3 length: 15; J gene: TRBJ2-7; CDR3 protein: CASSSRLAGSYEQYF; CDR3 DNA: TGTGCCAGCAGCTCGAGACTAGCGGGATCCTACGAGCAGTACTTC
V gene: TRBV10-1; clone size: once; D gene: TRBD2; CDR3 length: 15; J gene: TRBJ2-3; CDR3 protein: CASSTSGQITDTQYF; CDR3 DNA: TGCGCCAGCAGCACTAGCGGACAAATCACAGATACGCAGTATTTT
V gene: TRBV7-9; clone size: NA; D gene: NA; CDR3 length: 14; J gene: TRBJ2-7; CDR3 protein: CASSLVSSYYEQYF; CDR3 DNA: TGTGCCAGCAGCTTAGTCTCTTCATACTACGAGCAGTACTTC
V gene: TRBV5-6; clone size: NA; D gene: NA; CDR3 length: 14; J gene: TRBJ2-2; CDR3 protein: CASSLETSTGELFF; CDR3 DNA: TGTGCCAGCAGCTTGGAGACTAGCACCGGGGAGCTGTTTTTT
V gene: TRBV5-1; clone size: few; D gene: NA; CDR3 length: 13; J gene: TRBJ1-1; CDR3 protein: CASSGQTNTEAFF; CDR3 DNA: TGCGCCAGCAGCGGACAGACCAACACTGAAGCTTTCTTT
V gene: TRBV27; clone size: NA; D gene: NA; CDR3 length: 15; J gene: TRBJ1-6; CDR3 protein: CASSFLSAGPEALHF; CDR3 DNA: TGTGCCAGCAGTTTTCTCTCAGCGGGTCCTGAGGCCCTCCACTTT
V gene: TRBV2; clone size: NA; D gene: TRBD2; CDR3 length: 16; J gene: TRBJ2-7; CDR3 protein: CASNTLGLAGAYEQYF; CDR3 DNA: TGTGCCAGCAACACCCTGGGACTAGCGGGGGCCTACGAGCAGTACTTC
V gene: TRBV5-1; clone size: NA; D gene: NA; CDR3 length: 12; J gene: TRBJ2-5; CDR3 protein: CASREVRETQYF; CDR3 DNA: TGCGCCAGCAGGGAGGTGCGGGAGACCCAGTACTTC
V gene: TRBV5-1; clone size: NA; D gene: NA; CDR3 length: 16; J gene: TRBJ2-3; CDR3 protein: CASSLDSGLRTDTQYF; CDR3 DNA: TGCGCCAGCAGCTTGGACTCCGGACTCCGCACAGATACGCAGTATTTT
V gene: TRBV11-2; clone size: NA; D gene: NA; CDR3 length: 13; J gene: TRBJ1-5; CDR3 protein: CASSPGRGKPQHF; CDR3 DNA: TGTGCCAGCAGCCCAGGCCGGGGTAAGCCCCAGCATTTT
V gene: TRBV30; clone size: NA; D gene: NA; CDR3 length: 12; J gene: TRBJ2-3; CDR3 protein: CAWGAIVDTQYF; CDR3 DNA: TGTGCCTGGGGTGCTATTGTTGATACGCAGTATTTT
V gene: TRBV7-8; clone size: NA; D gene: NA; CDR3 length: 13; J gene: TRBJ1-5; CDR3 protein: CASSLSDSQPQHF; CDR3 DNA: TGTGCCAGCAGCTTATCGGATAGTCAGCCCCAGCATTTT
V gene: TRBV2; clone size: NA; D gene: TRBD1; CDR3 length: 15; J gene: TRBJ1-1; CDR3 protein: CASRRGRGSGTEAFF; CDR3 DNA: TGTGCCAGCAGGAGGGGGCGGGGTTCGGGCACTGAAGCTTTCTTT
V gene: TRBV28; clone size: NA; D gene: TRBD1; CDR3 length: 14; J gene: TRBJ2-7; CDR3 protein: CATRQGVRGYEQYF; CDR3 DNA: TGTGCCACCCGACAGGGAGTCAGGGGTTACGAGCAGTACTTC
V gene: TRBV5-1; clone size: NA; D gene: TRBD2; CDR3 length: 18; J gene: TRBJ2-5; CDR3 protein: CASSSGLAGGPLQETQYF; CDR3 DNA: TGCGCCAGCAGCTCGGGACTAGCGGGAGGGCCCCTGCAAGAGACCCAGTACTTC
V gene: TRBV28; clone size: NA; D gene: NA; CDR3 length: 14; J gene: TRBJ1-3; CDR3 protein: CASSSQTSGNTIYF; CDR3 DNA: TGTGCCAGCAGTTCCCAGACCTCTGGAAACACCATATATTTT
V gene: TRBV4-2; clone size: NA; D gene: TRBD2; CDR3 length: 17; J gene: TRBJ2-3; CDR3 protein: CASSSPGSGGDTDTQYF; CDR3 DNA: TGTGCCAGCAGCAGCCCTGGGAGCGGGGGGGACACAGATACGCAGTATTTT
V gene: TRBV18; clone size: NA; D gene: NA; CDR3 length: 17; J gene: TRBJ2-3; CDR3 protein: CASSLQTGRGSTDTQYF; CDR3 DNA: TGTGCCAGCTCACTCCAAACAGGGAGGGGCTCAACAGATACGCAGTATTTT
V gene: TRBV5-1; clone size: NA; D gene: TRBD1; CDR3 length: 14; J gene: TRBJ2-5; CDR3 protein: CASRPDRVGETQYF; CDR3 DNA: TGCGCCAGCAGACCCGACAGGGTGGGAGAGACCCAGTACTTC
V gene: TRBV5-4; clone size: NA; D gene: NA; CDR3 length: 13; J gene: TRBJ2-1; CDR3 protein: CASSLQGYNEQFF; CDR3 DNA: TGTGCCAGCAGCTTACAGGGATACAATGAGCAGTTCTTC
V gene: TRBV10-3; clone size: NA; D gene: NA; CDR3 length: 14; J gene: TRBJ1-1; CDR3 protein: CAISESGVRTEAFF; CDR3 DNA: TGTGCCATCAGTGAGTCGGGGGTGAGGACAGAAGCTTTCTTT
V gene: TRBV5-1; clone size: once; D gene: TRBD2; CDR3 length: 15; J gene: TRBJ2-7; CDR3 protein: CASSLGPSGSYEQYF; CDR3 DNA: TGCGCCAGCAGCTTGGGTCCTAGCGGGAGCTACGAGCAGTACTTC
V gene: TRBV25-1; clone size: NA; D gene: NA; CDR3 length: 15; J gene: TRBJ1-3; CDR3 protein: CASSEWGTPGNTIYF; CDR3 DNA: TGTGCCAGCAGTGAATGGGGGACACCTGGAAACACCATATATTTT
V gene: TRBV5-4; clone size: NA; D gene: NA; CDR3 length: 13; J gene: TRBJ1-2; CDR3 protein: CASSARTRDGYTF; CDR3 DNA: TGTGCCAGCAGCGCCCGTACGAGAGATGGCTACACCTTC